This TCR beta chain was retrieved from a study of cytomegalovirus exposure and HLA in healthy donors. The overall study: A later analysis reported the same platform for the roughly 110 validation repertoires and the 500 to 700 first-cohort repertoires. Study-level points and caveats: About 180 TCR beta chains were listed as cytomegalovirus-associated.

The donors were part of the validation cohort, which consisted of roughly 120 subjects and was separate from the first cohort of 666 subjects. Generated by immunoSEQ multiplex PCR, the TCRdb table keeps only in-frame clones and is missing some. The table shows more than 85,000 clones, with about 88% occurring only once. Notes on this clone: Its target is not known.

Trimming cost V 1 base and J 5 bases, with 15 bases left between them. CDR1 SGHTA and CDR2 FQGTGA come from the germline V gene. There are 15 residues in the CDR3. This receptor was taken from a woman between 18 and 29 years old in good health and CMV-seropositive. The chain combines TRBV7-3 with TRBJ2-7; tentative D call: TRBD2 (5 bases). The sequencing input was PBMCs. The CDR3 loop reads CASSLNPGSGNEQYF. The CDR3 bases are TGTGCCAGCAGCTTAAATCCCGGCTCCGGGAACGAGCAGTACTTC.